The sequence of this T cell receptor (beta chain) was determined in a study of Ad26.COV2.S vaccination and SARS-CoV-2 variants. The assay was immunoSEQ multiplex PCR, and TCRdb's table has in-frame clones only and misses some. The sample lists around 450,000 clones, nearly 90% seen once, with approximately 2.5% in the top ten. The germline V gene encodes CDR1 SGHDN and CDR2 FVKESK. The CDR3 is 15 amino acids. V lost 1 base to trimming and J lost 8 bases; unmatched junction nucleotides: 8. The treatment is: roughly 20 received Ad26.COV2.S at low or high dose, single or two shots; several received placebo; per-sample allocation not given. Samples were taken on day 63 after the first vaccine or placebo injection.

The chain employs TRBV14 and TRBJ1-2; 9 nucleotides agree with TRBD1. Sequences were derived from peripheral blood, sampled in a trial of Ad26.COV2.S vaccine versus placebo. This receptor was obtained from a person aged 18-60 years who received the Ad26.COV2.S COVID-19 vaccine or a placebo. The CDR3, as DNA: TGTGCCAGCAGCCAAGTTGGGACAGGGCGGGGCGGCTACACCTTC. Protein product: CASSQVGTGRGGYTF.